This is a list of T cell receptor beta chains from one sample in a study of T cell repertoires in cytomegalovirus infection. TCRdb recomputed calls from the reads with MiXCR, one row per CDR3 protein. The sample yields hundreds of thousands of distinct CDR3 sequences, 11% seen once. Sequencing was done on a sample of PBMCs. The receptors shown here come from a human donor in good health (CMV status not recorded). Some clones in this sample may be carry-over from other donors' samples. Both conserved end residues are part of each CDR3. A D gene is named only where the DNA matches it firmly. Clone size appears in some rows only: once, few, many, or a class for an expanded clone.

size: many
D: TRBD1
J: TRBJ2-1
V: TRBV12-3/TRBV12-4
CDR3: CASSGGQVALFEQFF
DNA: TGTGCCAGCAGTGGGGGACAGGTTGCGCTCTTTGAGCAGTTCTTC

size: .
D: .
J: TRBJ1-1
V: TRBV19
CDR3: CASKHRDAEAFF
DNA: TGTGCCAGTAAGCACAGGGACGCTGAAGCTTTCTTT

size: many
D: .
J: TRBJ1-2
V: TRBV7-9
CDR3: CASSFIAGYTF
DNA: TGTGCCAGCAGCTTTATCGCTGGCTACACCTTC

size: many
D: .
J: TRBJ1-4
V: TRBV7-9
CDR3: CASSSEGGSHEKLFF
DNA: TGTGCCAGCAGCTCGGAGGGGGGGTCCCACGAAAAACTGTTTTTT

size: few
D: .
J: TRBJ1-2
V: TRBV20-1
CDR3: CSARGQGGHYGYTF
DNA: TGCAGTGCTAGAGGGCAGGGAGGGCACTATGGCTACACCTTC

size: many
D: TRBD1
J: TRBJ2-5
V: TRBV5-1
CDR3: CASSLGAGGETQYF
DNA: TGCGCCAGCAGCTTGGGCGCAGGGGGCGAGACCCAGTACTTC

size: many
D: TRBD1
J: TRBJ2-2
V: TRBV11-2
CDR3: CASSPTGVRTGELFF
DNA: TGTGCCAGCAGCCCGACAGGGGTGCGGACCGGGGAGCTGTTTTTT

size: many
D: .
J: TRBJ2-7
V: TRBV10-3
CDR3: CAIRDSRAYEQYF
DNA: TGTGCCATCAGGGACAGTAGGGCCTACGAGCAGTACTTC

size: many
D: TRBD2
J: TRBJ2-5
V: TRBV18
CDR3: CASSPRRLAGGETQYF
DNA: TGTGCCAGCTCACCACGGAGACTAGCGGGAGGGGAGACCCAGTACTTC

size: few
D: TRBD1
J: TRBJ2-7
V: TRBV13
CDR3: CASSGGDRGHEQYF
DNA: TGTGCCAGCAGCGGGGGGGACAGGGGCCACGAGCAGTACTTC

size: many
D: .
J: TRBJ1-3
V: TRBV7-8
CDR3: CASSLGAGVHGNTIYF
DNA: TGTGCCAGCAGCTTAGGGGCAGGGGTCCATGGAAACACCATATATTTT

size: .
D: .
J: TRBJ1-2
V: TRBV4-2
CDR3: CASSQIEPNYGYTF
DNA: TGTGCCAGCAGCCAAATCGAACCTAACTATGGCTACACCTTC

size: many
D: TRBD1
J: TRBJ2-7
V: TRBV7-8
CDR3: CASSLATTGGMYEQYF
DNA: TGTGCCAGCAGCTTAGCGACGACAGGGGGCATGTACGAGCAGTACTTC

size: many
D: TRBD1
J: TRBJ1-2
V: TRBV7-8
CDR3: CASSSDRLGGYTF
DNA: TGTGCCAGCAGCTCGGACAGGTTGGGGGGCTACACCTTC

size: few
D: .
J: TRBJ2-7
V: TRBV2
CDR3: CASSELIEQYF
DNA: TGTGCCAGCAGTGAGCTGATCGAGCAGTACTTC

size: many
D: .
J: TRBJ2-1
V: TRBV7-2
CDR3: CASSSGPGEFF
DNA: TGTGCCAGCAGCTCCGGACCTGGAGAGTTCTTC

size: .
D: TRBD2
J: TRBJ2-7
V: TRBV27
CDR3: CASSSRLAVYEQYF
DNA: TGTGCCAGCAGTTCCCGACTAGCCGTCTACGAGCAGTACTTC

size: .
D: .
J: TRBJ2-5
V: TRBV11-2
CDR3: CASSLRGVGGEETQYF
DNA: TGTGCCAGCAGCTTAAGGGGGGTGGGGGGCGAGGAGACCCAGTACTTC

size: .
D: TRBD1
J: TRBJ1-4
V: TRBV19
CDR3: CASQGEAREKLFF
DNA: TGTGCCAGCCAGGGGGAAGCACGAGAAAAACTGTTTTTT

size: many
D: .
J: TRBJ2-3
V: TRBV7-3
CDR3: CASSFKSADTQYF
DNA: TGTGCCAGCAGCTTTAAGTCTGCAGATACGCAGTATTTT

size: many
D: .
J: TRBJ1-5
V: TRBV6-1
CDR3: CASSEALKGAYSNQPQHF
DNA: TGTGCCAGCAGTGAAGCGCTTAAGGGTGCATATAGCAATCAGCCCCAGCATTTT

size: many
D: .
J: TRBJ1-2
V: TRBV11-2
CDR3: CASSPTGSDFNYGYTF
DNA: TGTGCCAGCAGTCCTACCGGGAGTGATTTTAACTATGGCTACACCTTC

size: many
D: .
J: TRBJ2-6
V: TRBV5-1
CDR3: CASSLWDPGANVLTF
DNA: TGCGCCAGCAGCCTGTGGGACCCTGGGGCCAACGTCCTGACTTTC

size: .
D: .
J: TRBJ2-4
V: TRBV19
CDR3: CASSIGGLAKNIQYF
DNA: TGTGCCAGTAGTATCGGAGGGTTAGCCAAAAACATTCAGTACTTC

size: .
D: TRBD1
J: TRBJ1-2
V: TRBV6-5
CDR3: CASSSGTGGISDEVTF
DNA: TGTGCCAGCAGCTCCGGGACAGGCGGTATATCCGACGAGGTCACCTTC

size: few
D: .
J: TRBJ1-1
V: TRBV25-1
CDR3: CASSEYKRAFF
DNA: TGTGCCAGCAGTGAATATAAGAGGGCTTTCTTT

size: many
D: .
J: TRBJ2-5
V: TRBV4-1
CDR3: CASSRQRAGSGQETQYF
DNA: TGCGCCAGCAGCCGGCAAAGGGCGGGTTCGGGCCAAGAGACCCAGTACTTC

size: many
D: TRBD2
J: TRBJ2-7
V: TRBV7-2
CDR3: CASSEGLANDEQYF
DNA: TGTGCCAGCAGCGAGGGACTAGCGAACGACGAGCAGTACTTC

size: once
D: TRBD2
J: TRBJ2-5
V: TRBV15
CDR3: CATSRDPRLAEGETQYF
DNA: TGTGCCACCAGCAGAGATCCCCGACTAGCGGAGGGGGAGACCCAGTACTTC

size: few
D: .
J: TRBJ2-5
V: TRBV7-2
CDR3: CASNPGSPLQETQYF
DNA: TGTGCCAGCAACCCGGGGTCCCCTCTCCAAGAGACCCAGTACTTC

size: few
D: .
J: TRBJ2-7
V: TRBV3-1
CDR3: CATAGGGGYEQYF
DNA: TGTGCTACCGCGGGTGGGGGTGGCTACGAGCAGTACTTC

size: many
D: .
J: TRBJ2-1
V: TRBV7-3
CDR3: CASSLAGKGNEQFF
DNA: TGTGCCAGCAGCTTAGCGGGAAAAGGCAATGAGCAGTTCTTC

size: many
D: .
J: TRBJ1-4
V: TRBV20-1
CDR3: CSARKDLNEKLFF
DNA: TGCAGTGCTAGGAAAGACTTAAATGAAAAACTGTTTTTT

size: many
D: .
J: TRBJ1-6
V: TRBV19
CDR3: CASRQNGNSPLHF
DNA: TGTGCCAGTAGACAGAACGGAAATTCACCCCTCCACTTT

size: .
D: .
J: TRBJ1-6
V: TRBV9
CDR3: CASSVEGRQTNNSPLHF
DNA: TGTGCCAGCAGCGTAGAGGGCAGACAGACTAATAATTCACCCCTCCACTTT

size: few
D: .
J: TRBJ1-2
V: TRBV2
CDR3: CASTEDRNYGYTF
DNA: TGTGCCAGCACCGAGGACCGCAACTATGGCTACACCTTC

size: .
D: .
J: TRBJ1-1
V: TRBV4-2
CDR3: CASSHPGRAEAFF
DNA: TGTGCCAGCAGCCACCCCGGTAGGGCGGAAGCTTTCTTT

size: many
D: .
J: TRBJ2-3
V: TRBV10-3
CDR3: CAIADPRQLMDF
DNA: TGTGCCATCGCTGATCCTCGACAATTGATGGATTTT

size: many
D: .
J: TRBJ1-1
V: TRBV11-2
CDR3: CASSLDADMNTEAFF
DNA: TGTGCCAGCAGCTTAGATGCAGACATGAACACTGAAGCTTTCTTT

size: .
D: .
J: TRBJ1-2
V: TRBV29-1
CDR3: CSAELLQGGYGYTF
DNA: TGCAGCGCCGAGTTGTTACAGGGAGGGTATGGCTACACCTTC

size: few
D: .
J: TRBJ2-1
V: TRBV3-1
CDR3: CASSLTGTGNEQFF
DNA: TGTGCCAGCAGCCTAACCGGGACTGGCAATGAGCAGTTCTTC

size: few
D: .
J: TRBJ1-2
V: TRBV5-1
CDR3: CASRPMSNYGYTF
DNA: TGCGCCAGCCGACCAATGAGTAACTATGGCTACACCTTC

size: many
D: .
J: TRBJ1-5
V: TRBV12-3/TRBV12-4
CDR3: CASSPRLYSNQPQHF
DNA: TGTGCCAGCAGTCCCCGACTGTATAGCAATCAGCCCCAGCATTTT

size: .
D: .
J: TRBJ1-1
V: TRBV3-1
CDR3: CASTPTATLSEAFF
DNA: TGTGCCAGCACCCCGACAGCCACCCTCTCCGAAGCTTTCTTT

size: many
D: .
J: TRBJ2-4
V: TRBV4-1
CDR3: CASSQGQDEAKNIQYF
DNA: TGCGCCAGCAGCCAAGGACAGGACGAAGCCAAAAACATTCAGTACTTC

size: .
D: TRBD2
J: TRBJ2-2
V: TRBV6-5
CDR3: CASSYVTSGTGELFF
DNA: TGTGCCAGCAGTTACGTGACTAGCGGCACCGGGGAGCTGTTTTTT

size: many
D: TRBD2
J: TRBJ2-7
V: TRBV7-2
CDR3: CASSPGTSGRANLRNEQYF
DNA: TGTGCCAGCAGCCCCGGGACTAGCGGGAGGGCCAATCTGAGGAACGAGCAGTACTTC

size: few
D: TRBD1
J: TRBJ1-1
V: TRBV2
CDR3: CASKVNRGFARNTEAFF
DNA: TGTGCCAGCAAGGTGAACAGGGGATTTGCCCGGAACACTGAAGCTTTCTTT

size: .
D: .
J: TRBJ2-7
V: TRBV15
CDR3: CATSRDDFYEQYF
DNA: TGTGCCACCAGCAGAGATGACTTCTACGAGCAGTACTTC

size: many
D: TRBD1
J: TRBJ2-7
V: TRBV7-3
CDR3: CASSLTGTGGLDEQYF
DNA: TGTGCCAGCAGCTTAACGGGGACAGGGGGCCTCGACGAGCAGTACTTC

size: many
D: .
J: TRBJ2-2
V: TRBV12-3/TRBV12-4
CDR3: CASLRWDTGELFF
DNA: TGTGCCAGTCTCCGTTGGGACACCGGGGAGCTGTTTTTT

size: .
D: .
J: TRBJ1-2
V: TRBV7-8
CDR3: CASSSSTGRGYNF
DNA: TGTGCCAGCAGCTCATCCACCGGGAGGGGCTACAACTTC

size: .
D: .
J: TRBJ2-7
V: TRBV9
CDR3: CASSVLDKHEQYF
DNA: TGTGCCAGCAGCGTACTGGACAAGCACGAGCAGTACTTC

size: .
D: TRBD2
J: TRBJ2-1
V: TRBV4-1
CDR3: CASSQDLAGGGNEQFF
DNA: TGCGCCAGCAGCCAAGATCTAGCGGGAGGGGGTAATGAGCAGTTCTTC

size: many
D: .
J: TRBJ2-1
V: TRBV7-9
CDR3: CASSLGWRTSSYNEQFF
DNA: TGTGCCAGCAGCTTAGGCTGGCGAACAAGCTCCTACAATGAGCAGTTCTTC

size: .
D: .
J: TRBJ2-1
V: TRBV20-1
CDR3: CSASRHDNEQFF
DNA: TGCAGTGCTTCCCGCCACGACAATGAGCAGTTCTTC

size: many
D: TRBD2
J: TRBJ2-3
V: TRBV12-3/TRBV12-4
CDR3: CASSFGGDTDTQYF
DNA: TGTGCCAGCAGTTTTGGGGGGGACACAGATACGCAGTATTTT

size: many
D: TRBD2
J: TRBJ2-1
V: TRBV11-3
CDR3: CASSLSLAGFNEQFF
DNA: TGTGCCAGCAGCTTAAGCCTAGCGGGCTTCAATGAGCAGTTCTTC

size: many
D: .
J: TRBJ2-7
V: TRBV5-1
CDR3: CASSLQLAGEQYF
DNA: TGCGCCAGCAGCCTGCAGCTAGCTGGTGAGCAGTACTTC